One T cell receptor (beta chain) is described in this entry. The source of the sample is a study of T cell responses to AZD1222 COVID-19 vaccine. The method was immunoSEQ multiplex PCR; TCRdb's version includes in-frame clones alone and lacks a portion of them. The sample has under 140,000 clones, roughly 92% seen once. Losses at the gene ends were 4 bases for V and 6 bases for J; bases not matched to a gene: 5. Germline CDR1 is SGHRS and CDR2 is YFSETQ. This CDR3 is built from 14 residues. The sequence came from an adult who received the AZD1222 COVID-19 vaccine. The chain has TRBV5-1 and TRBJ1-4; TRBD1 matches 8 bases. The starting material was peripheral blood, obtained 28 days after the second AZD1222 dose. CDR3 loop: CASSATGVDEKLFF. CDR3 DNA sequence: TGCGCCAGCAGCGCGACAGGGGTTGATGAAAAACTGTTTTTT.